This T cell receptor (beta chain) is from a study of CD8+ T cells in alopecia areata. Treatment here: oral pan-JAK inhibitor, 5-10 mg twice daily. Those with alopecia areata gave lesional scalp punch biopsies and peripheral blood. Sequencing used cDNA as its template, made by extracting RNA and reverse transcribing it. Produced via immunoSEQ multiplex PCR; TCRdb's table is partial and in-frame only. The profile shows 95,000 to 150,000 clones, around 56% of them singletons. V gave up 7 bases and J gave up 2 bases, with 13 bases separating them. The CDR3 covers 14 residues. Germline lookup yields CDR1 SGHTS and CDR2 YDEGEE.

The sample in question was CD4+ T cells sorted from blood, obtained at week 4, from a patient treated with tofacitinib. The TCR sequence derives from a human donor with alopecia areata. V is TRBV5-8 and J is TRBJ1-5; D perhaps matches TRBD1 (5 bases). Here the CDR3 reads CASLVGVRNQPQHF. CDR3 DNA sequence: TGTGCCAGCTTAGTGGGGGTCCGCAATCAGCCCCAGCATTTT.